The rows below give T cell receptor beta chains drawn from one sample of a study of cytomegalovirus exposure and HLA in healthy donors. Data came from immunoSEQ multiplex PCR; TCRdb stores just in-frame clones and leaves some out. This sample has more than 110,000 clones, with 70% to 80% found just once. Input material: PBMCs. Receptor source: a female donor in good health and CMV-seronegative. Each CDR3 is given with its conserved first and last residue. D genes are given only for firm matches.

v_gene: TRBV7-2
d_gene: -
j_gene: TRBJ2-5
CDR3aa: CASSLGLQQETQYF
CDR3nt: TGTGCCAGCAGCCTCGGACTACAACAAGAGACCCAGTACTTC

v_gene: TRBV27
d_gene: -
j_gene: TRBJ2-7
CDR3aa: CASSYGLTYEQYF
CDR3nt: TGTGCCAGCAGCTATGGGCTGACCTACGAGCAGTACTTC

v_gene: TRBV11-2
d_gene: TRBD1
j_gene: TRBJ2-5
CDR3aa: CASSYRDRGQETQYF
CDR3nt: TGTGCCAGCAGCTACCGGGACAGGGGGCAAGAGACCCAGTACTTC

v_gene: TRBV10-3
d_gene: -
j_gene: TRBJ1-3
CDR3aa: CAIRGGEDSGNTIYF
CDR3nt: TGTGCCATCAGGGGAGGGGAGGACTCTGGAAACACCATATATTTT

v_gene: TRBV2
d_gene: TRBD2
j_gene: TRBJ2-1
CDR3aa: CASRGLAGNNEQFF
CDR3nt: TGTGCCAGCAGGGGACTAGCGGGGAACAATGAGCAGTTCTTC

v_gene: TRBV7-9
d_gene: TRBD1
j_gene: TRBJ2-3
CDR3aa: CASSHRQGEGTDTQYF
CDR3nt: TGTGCCAGCAGTCATAGACAGGGGGAGGGCACAGATACGCAGTATTTT

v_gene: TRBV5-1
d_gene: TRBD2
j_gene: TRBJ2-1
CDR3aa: CASSFGTSGRMHEQFF
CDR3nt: TGCGCCAGCAGCTTCGGGACTAGCGGGAGGATGCATGAGCAGTTCTTC

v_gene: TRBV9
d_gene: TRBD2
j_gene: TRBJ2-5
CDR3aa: CASSRASSGGQETQYF
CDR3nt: TGTGCCAGCAGCAGAGCTTCTAGCGGGGGTCAGGAGACCCAGTACTTC

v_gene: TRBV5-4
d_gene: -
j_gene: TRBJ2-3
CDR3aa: CASSPLRGSSTDTQYF
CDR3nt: TGTGCCAGCAGCCCTTTAAGAGGCTCTAGCACAGATACGCAGTATTTT

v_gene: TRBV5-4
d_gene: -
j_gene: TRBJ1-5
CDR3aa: CASSLGGRGGNQPQHF
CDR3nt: TGTGCCAGCAGCTTGGGGGGGAGGGGTGGCAATCAGCCCCAGCATTTT